What follows are 2 T cell receptor beta chains derived from one specimen sequenced in a study of Ad26.COV2.S vaccination and SARS-CoV-2 variants. Assay used: immunoSEQ multiplex PCR; TCRdb lists only in-frame clones, some missing. Among some 390,000 clones listed, around nine tenths were seen once. Specified treatment: 19 received Ad26.COV2.S at low or high dose, single or two shots; roughly five received placebo; per-sample allocation not given. Sampling occurred on day 63 after the first vaccine or placebo injection. The sequences come from peripheral blood, collected in a trial of Ad26.COV2.S vaccine versus placebo. These receptors all come from a person between 18 and 59 years old who received the Ad26.COV2.S COVID-19 vaccine or a placebo.

This chain joins TRBV3-1 (or the pseudogene TRBV3-2) and TRBJ2-1; TRBD2 agrees at 7 bases. V dropped 1 base and J dropped 0; count of bases not matched to a gene: 0. CDR3 length: 15 residues. Germline V gene sequence: CDR1 LGHDT, CDR2 YNNKEL (reference sequence). The CDR3 nucleotides read TGTGCCAGCAGCCAAGGCGGGGGCTCCTACAATGAGCAGTTCTTC. Translation gives CASSQGGGSYNEQFF.

The rearrangement joins TRBV30 to TRBJ1-5; no reliable D call. The germline V gene has CDR1 GTSNPN and CDR2 SVGIG (reference sequence). Trimming pared 4 bases from V and 7 bases from J, leaving 14 bases between. The CDR3 consists of 13 residues. The CDR3 protein is CAWTAFEGQPQHF. CDR3 bases: TGTGCCTGGACCGCGTTTGAAGGGCAGCCCCAGCATTTT.